This paragraph covers one TCR beta chain sequence. TCRdb redid the calling of the RT-PCR reads with MiXCR, one entry per CDR3 protein. The profile shows more than 600,000 distinct CDR3 sequences, around a sixth of them singletons. This entry is derived from a study of response to subunit inactivated influenza vaccine. Germline CDR1 reads SGHKS; CDR2 reads YYEKEE (reference sequence). The V segment lost 4 bases and the J segment 3 bases; nucleotides outside the gene matches: 6. CDR3 length: 15 residues. Sample: PBMCs from blood, taken more than 4 days after vaccination. The chain is built from TRBV5-5 and TRBJ2-1, with 8 bases that match TRBD2. The receptor comes from a man aged 45-65 years who received an inactivated influenza vaccine. The CDR3 region has the DNA TGTGCCAGCAGCGCGCGGGGGGACCACTACAATGAGCAGTTCTTC. Translated, it gives CASSARGDHYNEQFF.